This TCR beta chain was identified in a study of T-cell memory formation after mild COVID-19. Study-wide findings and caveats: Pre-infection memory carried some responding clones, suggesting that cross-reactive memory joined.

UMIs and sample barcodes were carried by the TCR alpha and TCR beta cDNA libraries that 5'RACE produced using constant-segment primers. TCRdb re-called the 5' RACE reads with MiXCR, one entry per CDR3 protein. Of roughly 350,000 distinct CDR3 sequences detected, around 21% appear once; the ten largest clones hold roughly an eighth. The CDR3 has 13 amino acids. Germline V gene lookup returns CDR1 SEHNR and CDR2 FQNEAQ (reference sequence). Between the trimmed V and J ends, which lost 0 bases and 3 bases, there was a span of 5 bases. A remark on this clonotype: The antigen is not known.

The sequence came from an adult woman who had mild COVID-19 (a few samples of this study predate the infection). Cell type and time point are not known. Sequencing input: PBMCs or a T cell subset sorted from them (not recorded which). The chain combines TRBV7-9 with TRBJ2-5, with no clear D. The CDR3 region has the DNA TGTGCCAGCAGCTTAGCGGCGGAAGAGACCCAGTACTTC. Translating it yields CASSLAAEETQYF.